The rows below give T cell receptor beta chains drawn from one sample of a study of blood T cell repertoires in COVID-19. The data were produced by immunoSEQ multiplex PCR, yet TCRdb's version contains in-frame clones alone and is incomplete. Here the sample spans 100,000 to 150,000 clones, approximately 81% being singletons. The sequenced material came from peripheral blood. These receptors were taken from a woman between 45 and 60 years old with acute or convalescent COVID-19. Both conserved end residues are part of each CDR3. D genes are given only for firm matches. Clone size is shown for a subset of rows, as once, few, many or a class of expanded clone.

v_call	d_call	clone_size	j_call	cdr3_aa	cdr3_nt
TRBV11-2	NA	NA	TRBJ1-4	CASSLNFVNEKLFF	TGTGCCAGCAGCTTAAATTTCGTAAATGAAAAACTGTTTTTT
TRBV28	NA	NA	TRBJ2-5	CASSDSGLGGPQYF	TGTGCCAGCAGTGACTCCGGACTGGGGGGACCCCAGTACTTC
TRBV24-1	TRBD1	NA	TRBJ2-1	CATSDSTKGTGGYNEQFF	TGTGCCACCAGTGATTCCACCAAAGGGACAGGGGGATACAATGAGCAGTTCTTC
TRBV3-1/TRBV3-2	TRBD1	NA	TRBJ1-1	CASSPRTTGEATEAFF	TGTGCCAGCAGCCCTCGGACGACAGGGGAGGCCACTGAAGCTTTCTTT
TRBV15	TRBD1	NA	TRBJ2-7	CATSRRTGDYEQYF	TGTGCCACCAGCCGGAGGACAGGGGACTACGAGCAGTACTTC
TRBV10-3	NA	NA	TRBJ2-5	CAISAGVQETQYF	TGTGCCATCAGTGCCGGGGTACAAGAGACCCAGTACTTC
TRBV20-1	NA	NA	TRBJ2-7	CSAATVGEQYF	TGCAGTGCTGCGACAGTTGGCGAGCAGTACTTC
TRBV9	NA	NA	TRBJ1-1	CASSVDAIMNTEAFF	TGTGCCAGCAGCGTAGACGCTATAATGAACACTGAAGCTTTCTTT
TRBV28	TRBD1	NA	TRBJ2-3	CASSLAGTASTDTQYF	TGTGCCAGCAGCCTTGCCGGGACAGCCTCCACAGATACGCAGTATTTT
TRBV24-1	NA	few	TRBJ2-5	CATSDRLGAVQETQYF	TGTGCCACCAGTGATAGATTGGGGGCAGTACAAGAGACCCAGTACTTC
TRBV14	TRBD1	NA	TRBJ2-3	CASSLDRGVATASTDTQYF	TGTGCCAGCAGCCTGGACAGGGGTGTTGCTACGGCTAGCACAGATACGCAGTATTTT